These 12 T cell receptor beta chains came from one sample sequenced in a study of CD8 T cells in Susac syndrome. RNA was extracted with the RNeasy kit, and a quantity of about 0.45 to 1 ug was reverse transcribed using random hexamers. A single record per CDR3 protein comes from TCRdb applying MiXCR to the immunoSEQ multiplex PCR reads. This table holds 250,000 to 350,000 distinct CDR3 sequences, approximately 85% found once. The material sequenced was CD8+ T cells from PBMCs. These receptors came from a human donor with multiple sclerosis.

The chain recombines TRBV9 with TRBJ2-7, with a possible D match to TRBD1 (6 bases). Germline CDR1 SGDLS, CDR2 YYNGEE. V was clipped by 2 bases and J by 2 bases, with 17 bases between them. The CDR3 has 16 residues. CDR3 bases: TGTGCCAGCAGCGTGGAATTTGGGACACCGACCTACGAGCAGTACTTC. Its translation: CASSVEFGTPTYEQYF.

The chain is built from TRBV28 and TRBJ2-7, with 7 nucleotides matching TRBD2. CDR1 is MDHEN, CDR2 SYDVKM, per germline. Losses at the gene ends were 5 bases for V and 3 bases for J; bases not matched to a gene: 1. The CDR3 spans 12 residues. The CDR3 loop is CASSIAGYEQYF. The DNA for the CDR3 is TGTGCCAGCAGTATAGCGGGCTACGAGCAGTACTTC.

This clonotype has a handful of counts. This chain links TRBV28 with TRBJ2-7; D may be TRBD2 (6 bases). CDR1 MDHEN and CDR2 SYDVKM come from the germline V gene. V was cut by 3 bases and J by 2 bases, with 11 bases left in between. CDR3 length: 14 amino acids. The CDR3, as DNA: TGTGCCAGCAGTTTTGGTAGCGGCACCTACGAGCAGTACTTC. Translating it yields CASSFGSGTYEQYF. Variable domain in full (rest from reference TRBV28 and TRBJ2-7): DVKVTQSSRYLVKRTGEKVFLECVQDMDHENMFWYRQDPGLGLRLIYFSYDVKMKEKGDIPEGYSVSREKKERFSLILESASTNQTSMYLCASSFGSGTYEQYFGPGTRLTVT.

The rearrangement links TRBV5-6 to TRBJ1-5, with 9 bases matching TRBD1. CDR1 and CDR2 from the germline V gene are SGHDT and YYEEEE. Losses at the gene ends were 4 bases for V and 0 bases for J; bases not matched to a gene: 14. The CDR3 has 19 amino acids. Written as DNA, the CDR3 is TGTGCCAGCAGCCCGCCCCGGGACAGGGAGACCTATAGCAATCAGCCCCAGCATTTT. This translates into CASSPPRDRETYSNQPQHF.

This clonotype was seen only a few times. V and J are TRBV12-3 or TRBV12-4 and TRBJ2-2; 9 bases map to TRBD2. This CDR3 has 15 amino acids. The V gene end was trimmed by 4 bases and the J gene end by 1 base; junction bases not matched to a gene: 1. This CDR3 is CASSWTSENTGELFF. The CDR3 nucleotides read TGTGCCAGCAGTTGGACTAGCGAGAACACCGGGGAGCTGTTTTTT.

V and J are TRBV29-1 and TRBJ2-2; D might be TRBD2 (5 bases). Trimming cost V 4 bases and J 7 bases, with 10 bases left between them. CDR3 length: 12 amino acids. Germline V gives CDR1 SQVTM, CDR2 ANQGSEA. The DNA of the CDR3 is TGCAGCGTTGGGTTTACTAGCGGGGAGCTGTTTTTT. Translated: CSVGFTSGELFF.

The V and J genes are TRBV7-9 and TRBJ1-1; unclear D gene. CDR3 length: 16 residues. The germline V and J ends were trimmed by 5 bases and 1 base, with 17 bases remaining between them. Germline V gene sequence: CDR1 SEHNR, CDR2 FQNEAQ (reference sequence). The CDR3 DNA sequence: TGTGCCAGCAGCAAAGAAAGGGAGGGATGGAACACTGAAGCTTTCTTT. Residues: CASSKEREGWNTEAFF.

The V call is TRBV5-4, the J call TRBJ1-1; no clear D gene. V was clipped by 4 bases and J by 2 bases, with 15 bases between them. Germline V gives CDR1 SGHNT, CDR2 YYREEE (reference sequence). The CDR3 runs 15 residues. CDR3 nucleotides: TGTGCCAGCAGCCCCCCCGGGCGGACTAACACTGAAGCTTTCTTT. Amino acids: CASSPPGRTNTEAFF.

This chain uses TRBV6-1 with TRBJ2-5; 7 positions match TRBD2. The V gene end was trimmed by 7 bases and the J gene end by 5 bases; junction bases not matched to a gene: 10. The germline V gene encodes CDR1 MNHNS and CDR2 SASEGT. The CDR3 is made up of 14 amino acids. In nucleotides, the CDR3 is TGTGCCAGCACATCGGGGACTAAAGGGGAGACCCAGTACTTC. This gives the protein CASTSGTKGETQYF.

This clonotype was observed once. CDR3 nucleotide sequence: TGTGCCAGCAGTCCCTTAAATTTGAACACTGAAGCTTTCTTT. Translated, it gives CASSPLNLNTEAFF. The chain uses TRBV12-3 or TRBV12-4 and TRBJ1-1; D gene unclear. This CDR3 contains 14 residues. The V end was cut by 5 bases, the J end by 0 bases, with 10 bases between.

The CDR3 bases are TGTGCCAGCAGCTTCCCAGACCACGGATACAATGAGCAGTTCTTC. It yields the protein CASSFPDHGYNEQFF. The chain has TRBV7-9 and TRBJ2-1; D gene uncertain. The CDR3 is 15 residues long. CDR1 and CDR2 from the germline V gene are SEHNR and FQNEAQ (reference sequence). V was pared by 3 bases and J by 4 bases, with 13 bases between.

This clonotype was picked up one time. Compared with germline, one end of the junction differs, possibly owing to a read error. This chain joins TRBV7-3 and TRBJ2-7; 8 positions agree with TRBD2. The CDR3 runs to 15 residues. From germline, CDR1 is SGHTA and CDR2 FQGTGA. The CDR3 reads CASSSGGGPLYEQHF. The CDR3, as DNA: TGTGCCAGCAGCTCCGGCGGGGGGCCACTCTACGAGCAGCACTTC.